The T cell receptor (beta chain) under discussion was sequenced for a study of graft-versus-host responses after intestinal transplantation (dated by TCRdb to the early 2020s). Concerning the study at large: Recipients received multivisceral, liver-intestinal, or isolated intestinal transplants. Anti-thymocyte globulin induction was given to all recipients, followed by maintenance tacrolimus and steroids for around three years. After intestinal transplantation, graft-versus-host and host-versus-graft alloreactive T cell clones were followed in the graft, circulation and bone marrow using bulk TCR-beta CDR3 sequencing. Alloreactive clones were identified by sequencing pre-transplant mixed lymphocyte reaction products and comparing them with unstimulated pre-transplant donor and recipient T cells. The cohort enrolled about two dozen intestinal transplant recipients, one of whom was a retransplant, and a few patients without pretransplant specimens were excluded. Donor T cell macrochimerism was defined as a peak of at least 4% donor T cells among recipient peripheral blood mononuclear cells. Instead of going to the commercial service, samples from a few later patients were sequenced in-house on an Illumina MiSeq and processed with MiXCR.

General study outcomes and caveats: Peak levels of circulating GvH clones were associated with declines in HvG clones early after transplant. The relatively low number and heterogeneity of intestinal transplant patients limited the conclusions. Patients with donor T cell macrochimerism had high GvH to HvG T cell clonal ratios in their allografts. GvH clones turned up in recipient bone marrow, with some appearing earlier in ileal mucosa or blood, a pattern consistent with an intestinal mucosal origin.

Library construction relied on the immunoSEQ multiplex PCR assay. For most patients, genomic DNA was isolated using the Qiagen DNeasy Blood and Tissue Kit and was shipped frozen to Adaptive Biotechnologies for TCR sequencing. For most patients, high-throughput TCR-beta CDR3 sequencing of genomic DNA was performed by Adaptive Biotechnologies. The authors processed their data as follows. Adaptive's ImmunoSEQ software supplied the TCR sequencing data for about 18 patients, while MiXCR and VDJtools were used to process a few other patients. To correct CD4 versus CD8 sorting errors, any sequence found in both subsets at a frequency ratio below 5:1 was removed. CDR3 nucleotide sequences shared by donor and recipient were removed because the origin of these sequences could not be assigned. At least 2-fold expansion over unstimulated cells and a minimum CFSE-low frequency of 0.002% (template counts) or 0.001% (read counts) were required for clones to be classified as alloreactive. Clones were considered mappable if detected in sequenced pre-transplant spleen, lymph node, or MLR CFSE-low populations of the donor or recipient. The cumulative frequency of alloreactive clones was calculated as a percentage of all sequences, weighted by copy number. This immuneACCESS table, as held by TCRdb, lists in-frame sequences with V and J called but not all clones. Of the missing ones, under half trace to an unresolved V gene in checked studies; the others have no known cause. The V and J calls and clone size were taken over from that table, and D and trimming were inferred from the DNA. The sample yields 13,000 to 15,000 clones; about two fifths were counted once. Jointly, the top ten make up more than 14% of the sample.

The time point tag for this specimen amounts to: cells obtained before transplantation from donor or recipient. In the mixed lymphocyte reactions, around 200,000 CFSE-labeled pre-transplant responders were plated with around 200,000 irradiated violet-dye-labeled stimulators and cultured for about six days. After the mixed lymphocyte reaction, proliferating CD3+CD4+CFSE-low and CD3+CD8+CFSE-low responder cells were FACS-sorted on a BD Influx sorter. The table lists this clone with a few counts. No base quality information exists; no much larger clone differs at one position. V is shortened by 2 bases, J by 1 base, and the region joining them spans 8 bases. CDR1 and CDR2 are read off the germline V gene as SGHTA and FQGTGA. Reading from cysteine to phenylalanine, the CDR3 counts 14 amino acids. Only the CDR3 region is kept as DNA, spanning 42 bases read in frame from base 1.

This receptor was identified in a human patient who received an intestinal transplant. The chain joins TRBV7-3 to TRBJ1-1, with no confidently assigned D gene. Sample: alloreactive CD8+ T cells from a mixed lymphocyte reaction culture, taken before intestinal transplant. The cell subset or site label here, explained by the study, means: CFSE-low proliferating T cells sorted from roughly six-day pre-transplant mixed lymphocyte reaction (GvH or HvG direction). The nucleotide sequence reads TGTGCCAGCAGCTTATTAGGAGGGAACACTGAAGCTTTCTTT. The resulting protein is CASSLLGGNTEAFF. The reference TRBV7-3 and TRBJ1-1 proteins fill in what lies around the CDR3, so the full variable domain reads GAGVSQTPSNKVTEKGKYVELRCDPISGHTALYWYRQSLGQGPEFLIYFQGTGAADDSGLPNDRFFAVRPEGSVSTLKIQRTERGDSAVYLCASSLLGGNTEAFFGQGTRLTVV.